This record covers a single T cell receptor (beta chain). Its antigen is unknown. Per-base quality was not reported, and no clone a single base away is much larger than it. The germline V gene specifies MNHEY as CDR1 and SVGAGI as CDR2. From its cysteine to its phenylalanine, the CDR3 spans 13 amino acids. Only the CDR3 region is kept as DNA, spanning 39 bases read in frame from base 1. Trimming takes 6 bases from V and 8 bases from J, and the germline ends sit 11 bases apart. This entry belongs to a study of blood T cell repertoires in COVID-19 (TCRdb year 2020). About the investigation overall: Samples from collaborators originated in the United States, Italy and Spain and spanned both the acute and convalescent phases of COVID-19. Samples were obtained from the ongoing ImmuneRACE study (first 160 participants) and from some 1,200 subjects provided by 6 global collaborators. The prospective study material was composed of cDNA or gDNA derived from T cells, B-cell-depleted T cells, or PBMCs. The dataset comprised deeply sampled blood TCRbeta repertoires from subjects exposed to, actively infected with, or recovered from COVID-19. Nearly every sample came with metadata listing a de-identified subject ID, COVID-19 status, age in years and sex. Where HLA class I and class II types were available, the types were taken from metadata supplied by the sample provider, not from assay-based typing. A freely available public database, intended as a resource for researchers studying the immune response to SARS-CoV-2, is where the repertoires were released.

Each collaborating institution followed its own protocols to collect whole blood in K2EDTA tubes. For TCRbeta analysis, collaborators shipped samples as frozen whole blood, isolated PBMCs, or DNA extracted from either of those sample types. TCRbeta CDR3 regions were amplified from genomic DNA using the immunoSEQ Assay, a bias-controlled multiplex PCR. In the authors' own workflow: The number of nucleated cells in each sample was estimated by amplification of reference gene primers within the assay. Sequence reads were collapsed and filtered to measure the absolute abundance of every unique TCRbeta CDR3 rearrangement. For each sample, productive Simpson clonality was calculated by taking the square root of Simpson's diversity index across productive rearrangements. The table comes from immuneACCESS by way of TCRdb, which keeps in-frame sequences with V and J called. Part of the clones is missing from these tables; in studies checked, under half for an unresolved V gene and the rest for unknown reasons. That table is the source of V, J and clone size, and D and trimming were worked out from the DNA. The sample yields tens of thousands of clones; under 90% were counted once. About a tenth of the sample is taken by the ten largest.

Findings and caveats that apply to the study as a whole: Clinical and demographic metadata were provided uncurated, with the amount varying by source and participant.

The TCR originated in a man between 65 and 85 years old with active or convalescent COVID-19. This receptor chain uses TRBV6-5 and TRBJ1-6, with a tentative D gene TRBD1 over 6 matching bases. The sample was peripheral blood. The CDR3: CASSVRQDSPLHF. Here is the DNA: TGTGCCAGCAGCGTCAGACAGGATTCACCCCTCCACTTT.